Each of the 2 T cell receptor beta chains below was sequenced from the same sample in a study of T cells in Graves' hyperthyroidism and ophthalmopathy. TCR beta CDR3 regions were amplified from RNA transcripts. With the HTBI primer set, the TCR CDR3 went through a first round of RT-PCR. One entry per CDR3 protein, called by TCRdb with MiXCR from the multiplex PCR reads. The data hold approximately 410,000 distinct CDR3 sequences, with approximately 15% observed a single time. Input material: blood. All receptors come from a man between 18 and 35 years old with Graves' ophthalmopathy.

The V call is TRBV7-9, the J call TRBJ1-4; TRBD1 aligns across 7 bases. The trim removed 6 bases at V and 4 bases at J, leaving 8 bases unmatched. The CDR3 totals 15 residues. Germline V gene data show CDR1 as SEHNR and CDR2 as FQNEAQ (reference sequence). The CDR3 region has the DNA TGTGCCAGCAGTTTAACGGGACAGTATAATGAAAAACTGTTTTTT. Protein: CASSLTGQYNEKLFF.

This clonotype occurred many times. The V call is TRBV11-2, the J call TRBJ2-5; tentative D call: TRBD1 (6 bases). The V gene's germline CDR1 is SGHAT and CDR2 FQNNGV. The CDR3 spans 15 residues. V shed 5 bases and J shed 5 bases, with 18 bases lying between them. CDR3 DNA sequence: TGTGCCAGCAGCCAAAGGGGGTCCTTTAGGGAGACCCAGTACTTC. Translation gives CASSQRGSFRETQYF. The entire variable domain, with the rest obtained from reference TRBV11-2 and TRBJ2-5, is as follows: EAGVAQSPRYKIIEKRQSVAFWCNPISGHATLYWYQQILGQGPKLLIQFQNNGVVDDSQLPKDRFSAERLKGVDSTLKIQPAKLEDSAVYLCASSQRGSFRETQYFGPGTRLLVL.